This T cell receptor (beta chain) stems from a study of shared clonotypes between healthy human individuals. Study as a whole: The people who gave samples were two women and a few men aged 18 to 49.

Study conclusions and caveats: Among donors, sharing of clonotypes was expected to be affected by sequencing depth.

The DNA input per sorted-subset replicate PCR was roughly 210 ng, corresponding to 30,000 or so T cell genomes. Only in-frame clones appear in the TCRdb table, and some are missing; sequencing was by immunoSEQ multiplex PCR. The sample contains roughly 1,800,000 clones, approximately 94% of which appear only once. As regards this clone: Its antigen is currently unknown. Other DNA sequences within the sample encode an identical CDR3.

CD45RO-negative, CCR7-positively selected cells formed the naive CD8 fraction, excluding terminally differentiated effector memory CD45RA+ cells. This TCR was sampled from a man in his late teens or twenties in good health. The sequenced sample was naive CD8+ T cells sorted from blood.

The CDR3 is CASSLGQGNTGELFF. The DNA for the CDR3 is TGTGCCAGCAGCTTAGGCCAGGGGAACACCGGGGAGCTGTTTTTT. The chain is built from TRBV7-8 and TRBJ2-2, with a possible D match to TRBD1 (5 bases). The germline V and J ends were trimmed by 1 base and 1 base, with 7 bases remaining between them. The germline CDR1 and CDR2 sequences are SGHVS and FQNEAQ. This CDR3 contains 15 residues.